This TCR beta chain stems from a study of cytomegalovirus exposure and HLA in healthy donors. 60 Vbeta and 13 Jbeta primers were used in PCR. Libraries were prepared by immunoSEQ multiplex PCR; TCRdb keeps only in-frame clonotypes and omits some of them. This sample has fewer than 130,000 clones; 60% to 80% occur once, and the top ten carry approximately 2.5%. Donors sampled were nominally healthy, though unrecorded immune exposures were likely. General study points: Cytomegalovirus association was assigned to about 150 TCR beta chains.

About this clone: Its matching antigen is unknown.

What was sequenced was PBMCs. The TCR comes from a man aged 45-60 years in good health and CMV-seropositive.

This CDR3 reads CASSYSTSGTYEQYF. The DNA of the CDR3 is TGTGCCAGCAGTTACTCGACTAGCGGGACCTACGAGCAGTACTTC. The J gene is TRBJ2-7, the V gene TRBV6-5; the match to TRBD2 covers 11 bases. CDR3 length: 15 amino acids. The germline CDR1 and CDR2 sequences are MNHEY and SVGAGI. V dropped 0 bases and J dropped 2; count of bases not matched to a gene: 0.